A single T cell receptor beta chain is shown here with its context. Its antigen is undetermined. Any patient presenting with uncontrolled infection, other autoimmune disease, pregnancy or lactation was left out. The diagnostic basis comprised clinical symptoms, serum thyroxine and TRAb, thyroid ultrasound and orbital computed tomography. This entry is derived from a study of T cells in Graves' hyperthyroidism and ophthalmopathy. Regarding the study as a whole: A 13 V-J signature model discriminated ophthalmopathy versus stable hyperthyroidism.

Amplification of TCR beta CDR3 regions was performed using RNA transcripts as template. First-round RT-PCR targeting the TCR CDR3 was performed with the HTBI primer set. MiXCR was run by TCRdb on the multiplex PCR reads, yielding one entry per CDR3 protein. The sample shows around 340,000 distinct CDR3 sequences, roughly a fifth of them seen only once. What was sequenced was blood. The sequence derives from a woman aged 50 to 60 with Graves' hyperthyroidism.

Written as DNA, the CDR3 is TGTGCCAGCAGTCATCAGGGGGCGGAGGGCTACACCTTC. Residues: CASSHQGAEGYTF. This rearrangement joins TRBV11-2 to TRBJ1-2; 8 nucleotides match TRBD1. The germline CDR1 and CDR2 sequences are SGHAT and FQNNGV. V trimming: 6 bases; J trimming: 8 bases; junction bases outside the gene matches: 8. CDR3 length: 13 residues.